These T cell receptor beta chains were read from a single sample in a study of blood T cell repertoires in COVID-19. Method: immunoSEQ multiplex PCR; TCRdb's copy keeps in-frame clones and lacks some. This sample has over 200,000 clones, with around four fifths found just once. The sequencing sample was made of peripheral blood. These receptors all stem from a man aged 35-49 years with active or convalescent COVID-19. Both conserved end residues are part of each CDR3. D genes are given only for firm matches. Only some rows state a clone size, as once, few, many or a class for expanded clones.

V,size,J,length,D,DNA,CDR3
TRBV2,NA,TRBJ1-6,12,NA,TGTGCCAGCGGTCAGGGGAGTTCACCCCTCCACTTT,CASGQGSSPLHF
TRBV5-1,NA,TRBJ2-1,14,TRBD1,TGCGCCAGCAGCGAAGGGGACAGAGACAATGAGCAGTTCTTC,CASSEGDRDNEQFF
TRBV7-8,NA,TRBJ1-1,15,NA,TGTGCCAGCAGCTTAGTCAGGGCCGAGAACACTGAAGCTTTCTTT,CASSLVRAENTEAFF
TRBV7-2,few,TRBJ1-1,14,NA,TGTGCCAGCAGCTCATTGGGGGCGCGGACTGAAGCTTTCTTT,CASSSLGARTEAFF
TRBV24-1,NA,TRBJ2-5,15,NA,TGTGCCACCAGTGATCGGAGGGACAGCAAAGAGACCCAGTACTTC,CATSDRRDSKETQYF
TRBV19,NA,TRBJ2-5,15,TRBD2,TGTGCCAGTAGGTCGGGACTAGCGATAACAGAGACCCAGTACTTC,CASRSGLAITETQYF
TRBV24-1,NA,TRBJ2-2,18,TRBD2,TGTGCCACCAGTGATTTCAGCGCCAGTAGCGGGACCGGCGGGGAGCTGTTTTTT,CATSDFSASSGTGGELFF
TRBV6-1,NA,TRBJ2-7,14,NA,TGTGCCAGCAGACCGGGGGACAGCCTTTCCGAGCAGTACTTC,CASRPGDSLSEQYF
TRBV18,NA,TRBJ1-6,15,NA,TGTGCCAGCTCACCACTTGCGACTCGTCAGTCACCCCTCCACTTT,CASSPLATRQSPLHF
TRBV19,NA,TRBJ1-5,17,TRBD1,TGTGCCAGTGCTGTTCCAGGGGACAGGGGAAGCGGGCAGCCCCAGCATTTT,CASAVPGDRGSGQPQHF
TRBV7-2,NA,TRBJ2-2,16,NA,TGTGCCAGCAGCCCAGCCCGACAGGCCAACACCGGGGAGCTGTTTTTT,CASSPARQANTGELFF
TRBV6-5,NA,TRBJ1-5,15,TRBD1,TGTGCCAGCACTTCGACAGGGGGATTCAATCAGCCCCAGCATTTT,CASTSTGGFNQPQHF
TRBV28,NA,TRBJ1-2,16,NA,TGTGCCAGCAGTAGCCCCTTCGGGGGACGGAGTCAAAGCTACACCTTC,CASSSPFGGRSQSYTF
TRBV19,few,TRBJ2-7,15,NA,TGTGCCAGTAGTATCACGTGGCACCTCAACTACGAGCAGTACTTC,CASSITWHLNYEQYF
TRBV30,NA,TRBJ1-2,13,NA,TGTGCCTTAAAGGACAGAGCTAACTATGGCTACACCTTC,CALKDRANYGYTF
TRBV7-9,NA,TRBJ2-3,16,TRBD2,TGTGCCAGCAGCCTGGGACTAGTGGGGGGCACAGATACGCAGTATTTT,CASSLGLVGGTDTQYF
TRBV28,few,TRBJ1-1,16,NA,TGTGCCAGCAGCCTAGGGAGTTGGCAAGGGGGCACTGAAGCTTTCTTT,CASSLGSWQGGTEAFF
TRBV19,once,TRBJ2-3,18,TRBD2,TGTGCCAGTAGACAAAACAGGACTAGCGGGAGGAACCGTGATACGCAGTATTTT,CASRQNRTSGRNRDTQYF
TRBV7-8,NA,TRBJ1-5,14,NA,TGTGCCTCATCAAACAGGGAGGGGAATCAGCCCCAGCATTTT,CASSNREGNQPQHF
TRBV18,NA,TRBJ1-2,14,TRBD1,TGTGCCAGCTCTCACAAGGGGGCCCTTCTGGGCTACACCTTC,CASSHKGALLGYTF